The present entry profiles one T cell receptor beta chain with its context. The target antigen is unknown. These data come from a study of radiation and T cells in renal cell carcinoma. Time point given: blood 4 weeks post-SBRT, at nephrectomy. Specified treatment: 15 Gy SBRT to primary tumor, nephrectomy 4 weeks later. This renal cell carcinoma was of the clear cell type. Generated by immunoSEQ multiplex PCR, the TCRdb table keeps only in-frame clones and is missing some. The sample contains 150,000 to 200,000 clones, about 88% of which appear only once. The germline gives CDR1 MNHNY, CDR2 SVGAGI (reference sequence). Trimming removed 2 bases from V and 8 bases from J, with 12 bases in between. CDR3 length equals 13 residues. The study's findings and limits: From baseline, blood top tumor clonotypes peaked at 2 weeks post-radiation.

Sequenced material: blood, taken from a patient whose treatment included radiotherapy and nephrectomy. This chain joins TRBV6-6 and TRBJ1-2; D remains ambiguous. This receptor was taken from a woman in her forties or fifties with renal cell carcinoma. For the CDR3, the DNA is TGTGCCAGCAGTTACGGAGGGCAGACGGGCTACACCTTC. Amino acid sequence: CASSYGGQTGYTF.